These T cell receptor beta chains were read from a single sample in a study of blood T cell repertoires in COVID-19. Clones were read by immunoSEQ multiplex PCR, and TCRdb kept only the in-frame ones, dropping some. The sample has 150,000 or so clones, 88% seen once. Sequencing input: peripheral blood. The receptors were sampled from a man in his sixties with acute or convalescent COVID-19. The CDR3 runs from the conserved cysteine through the conserved F or W. D genes are given only for firm matches. Size values are once, few and many counts, or a class for expanded clones, and some rows have none.

d_gene,v_gene,abundance,j_gene,CDR3nt,CDR3aa
.,TRBV18,.,TRBJ1-2,TGTGCCAGCTCACCCATCACAGAATCTAACTATGGCTACACCTTC,CASSPITESNYGYTF
.,TRBV7-6,.,TRBJ2-1,TGTGCCAGCAGCCGGACAGCCTACAATGAGCAGTTCTTC,CASSRTAYNEQFF
.,TRBV11-3,.,TRBJ2-4,TGTGCCAGCAGCCCGGGGGAGACCAAAAACATTCAGTACTTC,CASSPGETKNIQYF
TRBD1,TRBV5-1,.,TRBJ2-3,TGCGCCAGCAGCACCGGACAGGGGGCAGTCGATACGCAGTATTTT,CASSTGQGAVDTQYF
.,TRBV3-1/TRBV3-2,.,TRBJ1-2,TGTGCCAGCAGCCAAGAACAGGGAATCAACTATGGCTACACCTTC,CASSQEQGINYGYTF
TRBD1,TRBV10-3,.,TRBJ1-2,TGTGCCATCAGTGGATTTGGACAGGGGGCATCCTATGGCTACACCTTC,CAISGFGQGASYGYTF
.,TRBV10-3,.,TRBJ1-4,TGTGCCATCAGTGAAACGCGTACTAATGAAAAACTGTTTTTT,CAISETRTNEKLFF
.,TRBV2,.,TRBJ1-5,TGTGCCAGCAGTGAAGGGACGCCGGGGCAGCCCCAGCATTTT,CASSEGTPGQPQHF
.,TRBV5-1,.,TRBJ2-5,TGCGCCAGCAGCTCCTCAGAGACCCAGTACTTC,CASSSSETQYF
.,TRBV3-1/TRBV3-2,.,TRBJ1-1,TGTGCCAGCAGCCGGGGGGGTTTTACTGAAGCTTTCTTT,CASSRGGFTEAFF
.,TRBV25-1,.,TRBJ2-2,TGTGCCAGCAGTGAATATCTAACAGGGAACACCGGGGAGCTGTTTTTT,CASSEYLTGNTGELFF
TRBD2,TRBV19,few,TRBJ2-3,TGTGCCAGCAAAGAGAGCGGGAGGGCCTTGAGCACAGATACGCAGTATTTT,CASKESGRALSTDTQYF
.,TRBV21-1,.,TRBJ1-2,TGTGCCAGCAGCAAAGATTTCAGACAGGGGCCCAACTATGGCTACACCTTC,CASSKDFRQGPNYGYTF
TRBD1,TRBV18,.,TRBJ1-2,TGTGCCAGCTCACCCCAACAGGGGAATAGTAACTATGGCTACACCTTC,CASSPQQGNSNYGYTF
TRBD1,TRBV29-1,.,TRBJ1-4,TGCAGCGGCGGACAGGGGGAAGATGAAAAACTGTTTTTT,CSGGQGEDEKLFF
.,TRBV29-1,.,TRBJ1-2,TGCAGCGTCCAGACAGTGGGGGGCTACACCTTC,CSVQTVGGYTF
TRBD2,TRBV2,.,TRBJ2-7,TGTGCCAGCAGTGGCCCACTAGCGGGAGGCGAGCAGTACTTC,CASSGPLAGGEQYF
TRBD2,TRBV24-1,.,TRBJ2-2,TGTGCCACCAGTATAGGGTTACGCGGGACTAGCCTTACGAACACCGGGGAGCTGTTTTTT,CATSIGLRGTSLTNTGELFF
TRBD1,TRBV5-1,.,TRBJ1-3,TGCGCCAGCAGCTTGGGAGGGGGCGCCCAGGACACCATATATTTT,CASSLGGGAQDTIYF
.,TRBV24-1,.,TRBJ2-3,TGTGCCACCAGTGATTCGGCGCAGGGGAGCACAGATACGCAGTATTTT,CATSDSAQGSTDTQYF
TRBD2,TRBV7-3,few,TRBJ2-2,TGTGCCAGCAGCTTCGCGGGGGGCGCGGGCACCGGGGAGCTGTTTTTT,CASSFAGGAGTGELFF
.,TRBV10-2,.,TRBJ2-2,TGCGCCAGTGGGGTGCAGGGGGGTCGTGCCACCGGGGAGCTGTTTTTT,CASGVQGGRATGELFF
.,TRBV7-8,.,TRBJ1-1,TGTGCCAGCAGCTTAACAACTTCCCAGGCGGGGAACACTGAAGCTTTCTTT,CASSLTTSQAGNTEAFF
TRBD2,TRBV7-8,.,TRBJ2-3,TGTGCCAGCAGCTATTTCAGAGCGGGAGGGCCTACAGATACGCAGTATTTT,CASSYFRAGGPTDTQYF
.,TRBV20-1,.,TRBJ2-7,TGCAGTGCTTACAGGGTCGGCGAGCAGTACTTC,CSAYRVGEQYF
.,TRBV5-4,.,TRBJ2-5,TGTGCCACCACATCTCGGGGGGCCTTCCAAGAGACCCAGTACTTC,CATTSRGAFQETQYF
.,TRBV19,.,TRBJ1-5,TGTGCCAGTAGTATAGTATACAGGGATCAGCCCCAGCATTTT,CASSIVYRDQPQHF
TRBD2,TRBV6-2/TRBV6-3,.,TRBJ2-3,TGTGCCAGCAGTTACGGTACTAGCGGGGGGCTCACAGATACGCAGTATTTT,CASSYGTSGGLTDTQYF
.,TRBV11-3,few,TRBJ1-1,TGTGCCAGCAGCTTAAGCCTGATAGCTTTCTTT,CASSLSLIAFF